Below, one T cell receptor (beta chain) is given with its context. MiXCR, run by TCRdb on the multiplex PCR reads, gives a single entry per CDR3 protein. The repertoire holds 150,000 to 200,000 distinct CDR3 sequences, with around a third as singletons. The source of the sample is a study of breast tumors, draining lymph nodes, adjacent tissues. Samples came from axillary lymph nodes draining the breast cancer. Sequenced input: axillary lymph node tissue. The clonotype originates from a female donor with breast cancer. Some clones in this sample may be carry-over from other donors' samples.

In DNA form, the CDR3 reads TGTGCCAGCAGCTTTGCCGGGACAGCGAACACTGAAGCTTTCTTT. This gives the protein CASSFAGTANTEAFF. The V call is TRBV5-5, the J call TRBJ1-1, with 7 nucleotides matching TRBD1. The CDR3 runs 15 residues. Trimming at V came to 2 bases and at J to 1 base, leaving 5 bases not matched to a gene. Germline-derived CDR1 and CDR2 are SGHKS and YYEKEE (reference sequence).